The present TCR beta chain was sequenced within a study of T cell responses to AZD1222 COVID-19 vaccine. Study-wide results and caveats: Possibly, clonal diversity was underestimated; donors were largely white British and included more females. Only a handful of AZD1222 recipients were seropositive at baseline. Repertoires in all cases were sampled only once the peak T cell response had passed.

Using immunoSEQ multiplex PCR, the repertoire was profiled, and TCRdb retains in-frame clones only, with some absent. The table lists under 200,000 clones, more than 90% of them singletons, with 3.5% to 4% in the top ten. In the case of this clone: The antigen is unknown.

This receptor was obtained from an adult who received the MenACWY meningococcal vaccine as a control. Sequenced material: peripheral blood, taken 28 days after the second dose of the MenACWY control vaccine.

This CDR3 reads CASSLGTQGAGELFF. Here the CDR3 DNA reads TGCGCCAGCAGCTTGGGGACACAGGGCGCCGGGGAGCTGTTTTTT. J is TRBJ2-2 and V is TRBV5-1; possibly TRBD1 for D (6 bases). Between the trimmed V and J ends, which lost 0 bases and 6 bases, there was a span of 12 bases. This CDR3 is 15 amino acids long. Germline values: CDR1 SGHRS, CDR2 YFSETQ.